These 30 T cell receptor beta chains share one sample of origin, sequenced in a study of radiotherapy plus CTLA-4 blockade in lung cancer. Libraries were prepared by immunoSEQ multiplex PCR; TCRdb keeps only in-frame clonotypes and omits some of them. This sample has 11,000 to 15,000 clones, with 72% found just once. This sample comprised peripheral blood, obtained from a patient treated with radiotherapy plus ipilimumab. These receptors came from a human donor with non-small cell lung cancer whose response to radiotherapy plus ipilimumab could not be evaluated.

The chain has TRBV7-2 and TRBJ2-5; 8 bases map to TRBD2. The V gene's germline CDR1 is SGHTA and CDR2 FQGNSA. V was clipped by 5 bases and J by 6 bases; unmatched bases: 8. This CDR3 comprises 14 residues. The chain's CDR3 is CASSLLAGGKTQYF. In nucleotides, the CDR3 is TGTGCCAGCAGCCTCCTAGCGGGCGGAAAGACCCAGTACTTC.

The chain uses TRBV15 and TRBJ1-5, with 9 bases identical to TRBD1. From germline, CDR1 is LNHNV and CDR2 YYDKDF (reference sequence). The V segment lost 1 base and the J segment 7 bases; nucleotides outside the gene matches: 5. The CDR3 contains 15 residues. CDR3 nucleotides: TGTGCCACCAGCAGAGGCGGGGACAGGGTCCAGCCCCAGCATTTT. Protein product: CATSRGGDRVQPQHF.

This chain uses TRBV4-1 with TRBJ1-2; 7 bases are a match to TRBD1. V lost 2 bases, J lost 6 bases, and 6 bases stayed unmatched. The CDR3 is 14 residues long. Per the germline V gene, CDR1 is MGHRA and CDR2 is YSYEKL. The CDR3, as DNA: TGCGCCAGCAGCCAAAGAGAGGGGGCGGATGGCTACACCTTC. It specifies CASSQREGADGYTF.

This chain joins TRBV11-3 and TRBJ1-4; D perhaps matches TRBD1 (5 bases). The germline V and J ends were trimmed by 1 base and 7 bases, with 19 bases remaining between them. The CDR3 totals 17 residues. From germline, CDR1 is SGHNT and CDR2 YENEEA. CDR3 DNA: TGTGCCAGCAGCTTAGCCCCCCCAGCAGGGCGAGCTGAAAAACTGTTTTTT. Translated, it gives CASSLAPPAGRAEKLFF.

The gene calls are TRBV12-5 and TRBJ1-3; D unresolved. Germline V lookup: CDR1 LGHNT, CDR2 FRNRAP. CDR3 length: 22 residues. V was pared by 5 bases and J by 0 bases, with 32 bases between. The CDR3 bases are TGTGCTAGTGGTCCTGGGAGTAGTACATTGTTACCCCCTAAGAGCTCTGGAAACACCATATATTTT. The encoded protein is CASGPGSSTLLPPKSSGNTIYF.

The CDR3 sequence is CASSERGPDTGELFF. The CDR3 DNA reads as TGTGCCAGCAGTGAAAGGGGGCCGGACACCGGGGAGCTGTTTTTT. The V gene is TRBV2, the J gene TRBJ2-2, with 7 bases matching TRBD1. Germline CDR1 and CDR2: SNHLY and FYNNEI. V was clipped by 2 bases and J by 3 bases; unmatched bases: 3. The CDR3 sequence is 15 residues long.

The chain has TRBV2 and TRBJ1-2; 9 nucleotides align to TRBD1. The germline gives CDR1 SNHLY, CDR2 FYNNEI. V lost 5 bases and J lost 7; bases outside the gene matches: 11. CDR3 size: 15 residues. CDR3 nucleotide sequence: TGTGCCAGCAGTAATTACAGGGGGCCAAATCTTGGCTACACCTTC. Translation gives CASSNYRGPNLGYTF. The entire variable domain, with the rest obtained from reference TRBV2 and TRBJ1-2, is as follows: EPEVTQTPSHQVTQMGQEVILRCVPISNHLYFYWYRQILGQKVEFLVSFYNNEISEKSEIFDDQFSVERPDGSNFTLKIRSTKLEDSAMYFCASSNYRGPNLGYTFGSGTRLTVV.

The V call is TRBV10-3, the J call TRBJ2-7; D is possibly TRBD1 or TRBD2 (6 bases each). The length of the CDR3 is 12 residues. Germline V lookup: CDR1 ENHRY, CDR2 SYGVKD. Trimming left V 3 bases short and J 6 bases short, with 9 bases between. The CDR3, as DNA: TGTGCCATCAGTGAAGGAGGGGGCGAGCAGTACGTC. It encodes CAISEGGGEQYV.

This clone was observed a handful of times. V and J are TRBV15 and TRBJ2-2; 9 bases map to TRBD2. CDR3 length: 16 amino acids. Germline trimming cut 3 bases from V and 7 bases from J; bases unmatched to any gene: 9. Germline V gene sequence: CDR1 LNHNV, CDR2 YYDKDF (reference sequence). CDR3 residues: CATSRQAGGPIGELFF. In DNA form, the CDR3 reads TGTGCCACCAGCAGGCAAGCGGGGGGACCTATCGGGGAGCTGTTTTTT.

The V and J genes are TRBV5-5 and TRBJ1-1; no clear D gene. CDR1 is SGHKS and CDR2 is YYEKEE in the germline V gene (reference sequence). The CDR3 is 18 residues long. Trimming took 5 bases from V and 3 from J, leaving 26 bases between them. The CDR3 loop reads CASSRRFTPGKDYTEAFF. The CDR3 bases are TGTGCCAGCAGTCGACGTTTTACTCCCGGGAAGGATTACACTGAAGCTTTCTTT.

The chain employs TRBV5-1 and TRBJ2-5; 9 bases map to TRBD1. Per germline, CDR1 SGHRS and CDR2 YFSETQ. The CDR3 loop spans 16 amino acids. V lost 0 bases and J lost 1; bases outside the gene matches: 4. The CDR3 is CASSLATGGSQETQYF. The CDR3 DNA reads TGCGCCAGCAGCTTGGCGACAGGGGGTAGCCAAGAGACCCAGTACTTC.

The rearrangement uses TRBV9 and TRBJ1-3; a weak D match, TRBD1 (6 bases). The CDR3 is 14 amino acids. In germline, CDR1 is SGDLS, CDR2 YYNGEE. The germline V and J ends were trimmed by 5 bases and 7 bases, with 16 bases remaining between them. The CDR3 reads CASSGRGVWNTIYF. CDR3 nucleotide sequence: TGTGCCAGCAGTGGCAGGGGAGTTTGGAACACCATATATTTT.

This rearrangement joins TRBV7-9 to TRBJ2-7, with TRBD1 matching 8 bases. Germline trimming cut 5 bases from V and 4 bases from J; bases unmatched to any gene: 10. Per the germline V gene, CDR1 is SEHNR and CDR2 is FQNEAQ (reference sequence). CDR3 size: 15 residues. The DNA for the CDR3 is TGTGCCAGCAGCCAAGCCGGGACAGGTCGATACGAGCAGTACTTC. It specifies CASSQAGTGRYEQYF.

J is TRBJ1-5 and V is TRBV7-2, with D perhaps matching TRBD1 (5 bases). The CDR3 consists of 16 residues. Trimming removed 3 bases from V and 3 bases from J, with 15 bases in between. From germline, CDR1 is SGHTA and CDR2 FQGNSA. This CDR3 reads CASSFDSPKSNQPQHF. In nucleotides, the CDR3 is TGTGCCAGCAGCTTTGACAGCCCGAAATCCAATCAGCCCCAGCATTTT.

The chain joins TRBV21-1 to TRBJ1-3. TRBV21-1 is annotated as a pseudogene. The length of the CDR3 is 17 residues. CDR3 in DNA: TGTGCCAGCAGCGCGGAGCTAGCTACAAACGCACGAAACACCATATATTTT. This sequence encodes CASSAELATNARNTIYF.

CDR3 nucleotides: TGTGCCAGCAGTGCTGGACAGGGATACGGTTCACCCCTCCACTTT. Residues: CASSAGQGYGSPLHF. V and J are TRBV25-1 and TRBJ1-6; TRBD1 matches at 8 bases. The CDR3 totals 15 residues. Losses at the gene ends were 4 bases for V and 9 bases for J; bases not matched to a gene: 8. CDR1 is MGHDK, CDR2 SYGVNS, per germline. Variable domain in full (rest from reference TRBV25-1 and TRBJ1-6): EADIYQTPRYLVIGTGKKITLECSQTMGHDKMYWYQQDPGMELHLIHYSYGVNSTEKGDLSSESTVSRIRTEHFPLTLESARPSHTSQYLCASSAGQGYGSPLHFGNGTRLTVT.

The gene calls are TRBV5-3 and TRBJ2-1, with TRBD1 identical over 8 bases. TRBV5-3 is classed as an ORF, of uncertain function. Trimming at V came to 0 bases and at J to 3 bases, leaving 5 bases not matched to a gene. The CDR3 sequence is 16 residues long. CDR3 sequence (DNA): TGTGCCAGAAGCTTGGATAACAGGGGGTTCTACAATGAGCAGTTCTTC. Its translation is CARSLDNRGFYNEQFF.

The J gene is TRBJ1-6, the V gene TRBV27, with a possible D match to TRBD1 (6 bases). Germline V gene sequence: CDR1 MNHEY, CDR2 SMNVEV (reference sequence). The V gene lost 2 bases and the J gene lost 7 bases, with 12 bases spanning the gap. This CDR3 comprises 15 residues. CDR3 sequence: CASSLEDRSNSPLHF. CDR3 nucleotides: TGTGCCAGCAGTTTAGAGGACAGATCGAATTCACCCCTCCACTTT.

The J gene is TRBJ1-3, the V gene TRBV18, with 8 bases aligning to TRBD1. Germline values: CDR1 KGHSH, CDR2 LQKENI. This CDR3 spans 15 amino acids. Trimming at V came to 0 bases and at J to 2 bases, leaving 0 bases not matched to a gene. The CDR3 here is CASSPPGQAGNTIYF. The DNA of the CDR3 is TGTGCCAGCTCACCACCGGGACAGGCTGGAAACACCATATATTTT.

The V gene is TRBV6-5, the J gene TRBJ2-7; the D is unclear. Trimming cost V 7 bases and J 3 bases, with 7 bases left between them. The CDR3 spans 11 residues. Germline CDR1 MNHEY, CDR2 SVGAGI. The DNA of the CDR3 is TGTGCCAGCACTGCAGGCTACGAGCAGTACTTC. It codes for CASTAGYEQYF.

The chain couples TRBV5-4 to TRBJ2-2, with D perhaps TRBD2 (5 bases). The CDR3 is 17 residues long. V lost 0 bases, J lost 1 base, and 13 bases lay in between. In germline, CDR1 is SGHNT, CDR2 YYREEE (reference sequence). The CDR3 bases are TGTGCCAGCAGCTTGGCCATATCGGGGAGGAACACCGGGGAGCTGTTTTTT. Encoded protein: CASSLAISGRNTGELFF. Full variable domain (rest looked up from reference TRBV5-4 and TRBJ2-2): ETGVTQSPTHLIKTRGQQVTLRCSSQSGHNTVSWYQQALGQGPQFIFQYYREEENGRGNFPPRFSGLQFPNYSSELNVNALELDDSALYLCASSLAISGRNTGELFFGEGSRLTVL.

The genes are TRBV6-5 and TRBJ2-2; the D is unclear. V lost 0 bases, J lost 7 bases, and 6 bases lay in between. The V gene's germline CDR1 is MNHEY and CDR2 SVGAGI. The CDR3 extends over 13 amino acids. CDR3 loop: CASSYSRGGELFF. DNA for the CDR3: TGTGCCAGCAGTTACTCGAGAGGCGGGGAGCTGTTTTTT.

Worth noting for this clone: The same CDR3 is also encoded by other DNA sequences in this sample. The chain is built from TRBV7-9 and TRBJ2-7; maybe TRBD1 (7 bases). V lost 3 bases, J lost 3 bases, and 12 bases lay in between. Germline V gives CDR1 SEHNR, CDR2 FQNEAQ (reference sequence). This CDR3 region has 14 residues. The DNA for the CDR3 is TGTGCCAGCAGCTTGCGCGGGACAGACTACGAGCAGTACTTC. Its protein product is CASSLRGTDYEQYF.

A few counts support this clone. This rearrangement joins TRBV18 to TRBJ1-1; maybe TRBD1 (5 bases). CDR3 length equals 17 residues. Germline CDR1 and CDR2: KGHSH and LQKENI. The V end was cut by 2 bases, the J end by 2 bases, with 18 bases between. The chain's CDR3 is CASSPNRQGGGNTEAFF. CDR3 nucleotides: TGTGCCAGCTCACCAAATAGGCAGGGAGGTGGAAACACTGAAGCTTTCTTT.

J is TRBJ1-5 and V is TRBV30; TRBD1 agrees at 7 bases. V lost 3 bases to trimming and J lost 11 bases; unmatched junction nucleotides: 19. This CDR3 has 16 amino acids. The germline V gene has CDR1 GTSNPN and CDR2 SVGIG (reference sequence). CDR3 nucleotides: TGTGCCTGGAGGACAGGGCGGACTTCGAGAAAATCAGCCCAGCATTTT. Residues: CAWRTGRTSRKSAQHF.

This chain uses TRBV28 with TRBJ1-1; D call uncertain. Looked up from germline, CDR1 is MDHEN and CDR2 is SYDVKM. This CDR3 is 14 amino acids long. V was cut by 5 bases and J by 1 base, with 11 bases left in between. The CDR3 nucleotides are TGTGCCAGCAGTAATAGCGGGTCGAACACTGAAGCTTTCTTT. This gives the protein CASSNSGSNTEAFF.

This chain joins TRBV9 and TRBJ2-2; possibly TRBD2 for D (6 bases). Trimming removed 0 bases at V and 7 bases at J, with 10 bases between. From germline, CDR1 is SGDLS and CDR2 YYNGEE. The CDR3 runs 14 residues. CDR3 nucleotide sequence: TGTGCCAGCAGCGTAGGCGGGGAAGGCGGGGAGCTGTTTTTT. It encodes CASSVGGEGGELFF.

In its sample, this clone was seen once. The chain links TRBV6-6 to TRBJ1-1; D uncertain. The CDR3 is 13 residues long. Germline V gives CDR1 MNHNY, CDR2 SVGAGI (reference sequence). V gave up 7 bases and J gave up 1 base, with 10 bases separating them. CDR3 sequence: CASNDRGNTEAFF. DNA of the CDR3: TGTGCCAGCAACGATCGGGGGAACACTGAAGCTTTCTTT.

This clone was recorded a few times. The chain couples TRBV18 to TRBJ2-3, with D maybe TRBD1 (6 bases). This CDR3 spans 15 amino acids. CDR1 KGHSH and CDR2 LQKENI come from the germline V gene. The V and J ends lost 8 bases and 0 bases respectively, with 15 bases between them. CDR3 loop: CASTWGPSSTDTQYF. The CDR3 nucleotides read TGTGCCAGCACATGGGGGCCCTCTAGCACAGATACGCAGTATTTT.

The V call is TRBV9, the J call TRBJ2-2, with 12 bases aligning to TRBD2. This CDR3 has 17 residues. Germline CDR1 and CDR2: SGDLS and YYNGEE. The J segment lost 0 bases and the V segment lost 4 bases, leaving 4 bases of the junction unmatched. This CDR3 reads CASSSRTSGTNTGELFF. The CDR3 DNA reads TGTGCCAGCAGCTCCCGGACTAGCGGGACGAACACCGGGGAGCTGTTTTTT.